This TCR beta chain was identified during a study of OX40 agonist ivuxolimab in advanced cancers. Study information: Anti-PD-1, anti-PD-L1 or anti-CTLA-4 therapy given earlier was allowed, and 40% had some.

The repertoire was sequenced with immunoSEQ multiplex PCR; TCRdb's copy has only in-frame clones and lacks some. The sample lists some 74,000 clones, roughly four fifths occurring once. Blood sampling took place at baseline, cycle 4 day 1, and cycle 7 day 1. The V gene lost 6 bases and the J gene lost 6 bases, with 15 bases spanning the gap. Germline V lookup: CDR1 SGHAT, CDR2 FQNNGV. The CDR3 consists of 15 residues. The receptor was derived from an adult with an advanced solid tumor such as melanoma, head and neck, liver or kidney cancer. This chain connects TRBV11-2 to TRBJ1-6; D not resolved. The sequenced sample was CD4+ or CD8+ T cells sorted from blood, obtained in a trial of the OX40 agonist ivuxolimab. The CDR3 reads CASSLNPNGNSPLHF. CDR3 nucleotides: TGTGCCAGCAGTTTAAACCCCAATGGTAATTCACCCCTCCACTTT.